These 24 T cell receptor beta chains were all obtained from the same sample, sequenced in a study of response to subunit inactivated influenza vaccine. TCRdb redid the calling of the RT-PCR reads with MiXCR, one entry per CDR3 protein. Counted here are 650,000 to 800,000 distinct CDR3 sequences, 14% occurring once; the ten biggest clones make up around 6.5%. The material was PBMCs from blood, obtained less than 15 days before vaccination. These TCRs come from a man aged 50 to 60 who received an inactivated influenza vaccine.

This clonotype was recorded many times. This chain links TRBV12-3 or TRBV12-4 with TRBJ1-6; 7 nucleotides line up with TRBD1. The CDR3 consists of 15 residues. V shed 3 bases, J shed 8 bases, and the junction held 7 bases outside the gene matches. CDR3 loop: CASSFGQGEHSPLHF. The DNA for the CDR3 is TGTGCCAGCAGTTTCGGTCAGGGGGAGCATTCACCCCTCCACTTT.

This clonotype was seen more than once but under ten times. The chain links TRBV28 to TRBJ2-3; tentatively, D is TRBD1 (6 bases). The CDR3 totals 14 residues. The V gene lost 3 bases and the J gene lost 8 bases, with 15 bases spanning the gap. CDR1 and CDR2 from the germline V gene are MDHEN and SYDVKM. CDR3 residues: CASSLGAKGATQYF. CDR3 coding DNA: TGTGCCAGCAGTTTGGGGGCGAAGGGAGCTACGCAGTATTTT.

V gene TRBV15 combines with J gene TRBJ2-7; 10 nucleotides line up with TRBD1. The CDR3 is 14 amino acids. Trimming removed 5 bases from V and 3 bases from J; junction bases left unmatched: 4. The germline V gene encodes CDR1 LNHNV and CDR2 YYDKDF (reference sequence). This CDR3 reads CATSSRTGGYEQYF. DNA for the CDR3: TGTGCCACCAGCTCCCGGACAGGGGGCTACGAGCAGTACTTC. Full variable domain (outside the CDR3, taken from reference TRBV15 and TRBJ2-7): DAMVIQNPRYQVTQFGKPVTLSCSQTLNHNVMYWYQQKSSQAPKLLFHYYDKDFNNEADTPDNFQSRRPNTSFCFLDIRSPGLGDTAMYLCATSSRTGGYEQYFGPGTRLTVT.

This clonotype was recorded a few times. V is TRBV12-3 or TRBV12-4 and J is TRBJ1-5; tentative D call: TRBD1 (5 bases). Trimming took off 2 bases at V and 3 bases at J, with 11 bases between the two ends. The CDR3 covers 15 residues. In nucleotides, the CDR3 is TGTGCCAGCAGTTTAAGGGGAGGGAACAATCAGCCCCAGCATTTT. Its translation is CASSLRGGNNQPQHF.

The chain has TRBV21-1 and TRBJ2-7; TRBD2, the table's D call, lacks a check against the DNA. TRBV21-1 is flagged as a pseudogene. This CDR3 spans 23 amino acids. DNA for the CDR3: TGTGCCAGCAGCAAAGCCTTTGAAGCCACACAGGGACTAGCGGGAGGGCCAACCTACGAGCAGTACTTC. Translated, it gives CASSKAFEATQGLAGGPTYEQYF.

The chain joins TRBV12-3 or TRBV12-4 to TRBJ2-7; the D gene is possibly TRBD1 (5 bases). The CDR3 extends over 13 amino acids. Trimming cost V 4 bases and J 7 bases, with 14 bases left between them. CDR3 nucleotide sequence: TGTGCCAGCAGTTACTTCCGCCAGGGTGAGCAGTACTTC. Translated: CASSYFRQGEQYF.

This sequence joins TRBV12-3 or TRBV12-4 and TRBJ2-7, with 9 bases that match TRBD2. Trimming took 3 bases from V and 6 from J; bases not matched to a gene: 9. The CDR3 covers 15 residues. DNA of the CDR3: TGTGCCAGCAGTTTGTACGCGGGGGGGCCTTTCGAGCAGTACTTC. Translation: CASSLYAGGPFEQYF.

There are many counts of this clonotype. CDR3 nucleotides: TGTGCCAGCAGTCCCCAGACAGGGTTCACAGATACGCAGTATTTT. Amino acids: CASSPQTGFTDTQYF. This chain uses TRBV27 with TRBJ2-3; 7 bases agree with TRBD1. The CDR3 loop spans 15 amino acids. Per germline, CDR1 MNHEY and CDR2 SMNVEV (reference sequence). The ends lost 5 bases at V and 2 bases at J; junction bases unmatched: 7.

This chain links TRBV11-1 with TRBJ2-7; TRBD1 might be the D (6 bases). The germline gives CDR1 SGHAT, CDR2 FQDESV (reference sequence). The CDR3 length is 20 residues. Trimming cost V 3 bases and J 3 bases, with 30 bases left between them. The CDR3 loop is CASSFSPLRWGKGHIYEQYF. The CDR3 DNA follows: TGTGCCAGCAGCTTTAGCCCTTTGAGATGGGGGAAGGGACACATCTACGAGCAGTACTTC.

This clonotype was counted between two and nine times. The chain is built from TRBV27 and TRBJ2-3; possible D gene TRBD1, 6 bases. Germline lookup yields CDR1 MNHEY and CDR2 SMNVEV (reference sequence). CDR3 length: 16 amino acids. V was cut by 5 bases and J by 3 bases, with 18 bases left in between. The CDR3 nucleotides read TGTGCCAGCAGTATACACAGGGTATTAAGAACAGATACGCAGTATTTT. Translating gives CASSIHRVLRTDTQYF.

The sample holds a few counts of this clonotype. This chain links TRBV20-1 with TRBJ1-2, with D hard to call. CDR1 DFQATT and CDR2 SNEGSKA come from the germline V gene (reference sequence). Trimming stripped 0 bases from V and 0 bases from J, with 14 bases between. This CDR3 has 16 residues. The CDR3 bases are TGCAGTGCTAGAGATCCGGTTAAGAGAACTAACTATGGCTACACCTTC. Translation gives CSARDPVKRTNYGYTF.

This clonotype showed up just a few times. The chain carries TRBV3-1 and TRBJ2-2, with D tentatively TRBD2 (6 bases). Trimming left V 1 base short and J 0 bases short, with 9 bases between. The CDR3 totals 16 residues. CDR1 and CDR2 (germline): LGHDT, YNNKEL (reference sequence). CDR3 residues: CASSQGLATNTGELFF. DNA of the CDR3: TGTGCCAGCAGCCAAGGGCTAGCGACGAACACCGGGGAGCTGTTTTTT. Variable domain in full (rest from reference TRBV3-1 and TRBJ2-2): DTAVSQTPKYLVTQMGNDKSIKCEQNLGHDTMYWYKQDSKKFLKIMFSYNNKELIINETVPNRFSPKSPDKAHLNLHINSLELGDSAVYFCASSQGLATNTGELFFGEGSRLTVL.

In its sample, this clonotype was seen many times. This chain connects TRBV5-6 to TRBJ1-5; 7 positions agree with TRBD1. Germline V gives CDR1 SGHDT, CDR2 YYEEEE. The J segment lost 1 base and the V segment lost 4 bases, leaving 2 bases of the junction unmatched. The CDR3 has 14 amino acids. The CDR3, as DNA: TGTGCCAGCAGCCCGGGACAGAGCAATCAGCCCCAGCATTTT. It is translated as CASSPGQSNQPQHF.

The genes are TRBV20-1 and TRBJ2-4, with 7 bases lining up with TRBD2. This CDR3 has 14 amino acids. The J segment lost 13 bases and the V segment lost 5 bases, leaving 17 bases of the junction unmatched. Germline values: CDR1 DFQATT, CDR2 SNEGSKA (reference sequence). As DNA, the CDR3 is TGCAGTGCTTCCCTTGGGGGGGATCGGACGACACAGTACTTC. Translation gives CSASLGGDRTTQYF.

This clonotype appeared many times. The chain is built from TRBV4-1 and TRBJ2-1; 11 nucleotides line up with TRBD2. The CDR3 sequence is 14 residues long. J lost 6 bases, V lost 4 bases, and 2 bases had no gene match. Per germline, CDR1 MGHRA and CDR2 YSYEKL. Written as DNA, the CDR3 is TGCGCCAGCAGCCGAGGGACTAGCGGCAATGAGCAGTTCTTC. This translates into CASSRGTSGNEQFF.

This clonotype has only a few counts. The chain couples TRBV4-1 to TRBJ1-1; 11 nucleotides line up with TRBD1. This CDR3 comprises 15 residues. Germline V gene data show CDR1 as MGHRA and CDR2 as YSYEKL. V lost 4 bases and J lost 6; bases outside the gene matches: 7. The CDR3 coding sequence is TGCGCCAGCAGCCTCGAGGACAGGGGGCGATCTGAAGCTTTCTTT. It codes for CASSLEDRGRSEAFF.

The genes are TRBV20-1 and TRBJ2-5, with D possibly TRBD2 on 5 matching bases. Trimming removed 7 bases from V and 7 bases from J, with 16 bases in between. CDR1 DFQATT and CDR2 SNEGSKA come from the germline V gene (reference sequence). The CDR3 runs to 12 residues. The CDR3 sequence: CSVRTLEATQYF. CDR3 bases: TGCAGTGTCCGGACTTTGGAAGCGACCCAGTACTTC.

The CDR3 DNA is TGTGCCAGCAGCCAAGGAGCGGTCACAGATACGCAGTATTTT. Translated: CASSQGAVTDTQYF. V is TRBV4-2 and J is TRBJ2-3; tentative D call: TRBD2 (5 bases). The CDR3 is made up of 14 amino acids. CDR1 and CDR2 (germline): LGHNA, YNFKEQ. Trimming stripped 1 base from V and 2 bases from J, with 7 bases between.

The V and J genes are TRBV29-1 and TRBJ1-2; TRBD1 agrees at 9 bases. The CDR3 extends over 19 amino acids. The junction had 19 bases not matched to a gene; V was cut back by 3 bases and J by 2 bases. CDR1 and CDR2 from the germline V gene are SQVTM and ANQGSEA. CDR3 nucleotides: TGCAGCGTTGATGAGGGTCGTTGGACAGGGGATGGGAAAAACTATGGCTACACCTTC. Protein product: CSVDEGRWTGDGKNYGYTF.

This clonotype occurred many times. This chain connects TRBV12-3 or TRBV12-4 to TRBJ1-5; no clear D gene. V lost 3 bases and J 2 bases, leaving 8 bases between the germline ends. The CDR3 contains 14 residues. The CDR3 is CASSFTWGNQPQHF. CDR3 nucleotides: TGTGCCAGCAGTTTTACCTGGGGCAATCAGCCCCAGCATTTT.

This clonotype was seen more than once but under ten times. The chain employs TRBV3-1 and TRBJ2-6; D remains unclear. The germline gives CDR1 LGHDT, CDR2 YNNKEL (reference sequence). V was pared by 3 bases and J by 6 bases, with 9 bases between. The CDR3 length is 14 residues. CDR3 DNA sequence: TGTGCCAGCAGCCACCGACGTGAGGCCAACGTCCTGACTTTC. Translated, it gives CASSHRREANVLTF.

This clonotype occurred a few times. The rearrangement uses TRBV20-1 and TRBJ1-1; D not resolved. The V and J ends lost 0 bases and 3 bases respectively, with 8 bases between them. Germline V gives CDR1 DFQATT, CDR2 SNEGSKA (reference sequence). The CDR3 consists of 13 residues. The CDR3 DNA follows: TGCAGTGCTAGAGATCCGAAGGACACTGAAGCTTTCTTT. Its protein is CSARDPKDTEAFF.

This clonotype occurred a few times. The rearrangement joins TRBV9 to TRBJ2-4; D gene uncertain. Germline V CDR1 and CDR2: SGDLS, YYNGEE. Trimming took 0 bases from V and 7 from J, leaving 14 bases between them. This CDR3 comprises 15 residues. CDR3 DNA sequence: TGTGCCAGCAGCGTAGGATGGGCAACCGAGAACATTCAGTACTTC. Translating gives CASSVGWATENIQYF.

The V call is TRBV5-6, the J call TRBJ2-3, with 7 bases that match TRBD2. This CDR3 contains 16 residues. The ends lost 1 base at V and 0 bases at J; junction bases unmatched: 5. Germline V lookup: CDR1 SGHDT, CDR2 YYEEEE. CDR3: CASSLRPGGSTDTQYF. Written as DNA, the CDR3 is TGTGCCAGCAGCTTGCGTCCCGGGGGGAGCACAGATACGCAGTATTTT.